Listed below are T cell receptor beta chains from one sample, sequenced in a study of blood T cell repertoires in COVID-19. Generated by immunoSEQ multiplex PCR, the TCRdb table keeps only in-frame clones and is missing some. The sample lists some 180,000 clones; about four fifths were seen once. Sequenced: peripheral blood. The receptors were sampled from a woman between 35 and 50 years old with COVID-19, enrolled during active disease. Each CDR3 is given with its conserved first and last residue. A row's size may be missing; if present it is once, few, many or a size class.

J gene	clone size	V gene	CDR3 protein
TRBJ2-6	NA	TRBV28	CASSFLGSSGANVLTF
TRBJ2-1	few	TRBV5-4	CASSRKGFLAGPNEQFF
TRBJ2-1	few	TRBV5-5	CASSVDRDGRNEQFF
TRBJ2-2	NA	TRBV19	CASSITGGNTGELFF
TRBJ1-1	few	TRBV7-3	CASSLRRETEAFF
TRBJ2-1	NA	TRBV19	CASSIYPGERGMEQFF
TRBJ2-5	NA	TRBV3-1/TRBV3-2	CASSQDWLAGGQETQYF
TRBJ2-1	NA	TRBV4-1	CASSQEIQRGINEQFF
TRBJ2-7	NA	TRBV19	CASTLAGGPTYEQYF
TRBJ2-3	once	TRBV5-6	CASSLRSGHGGDTQYF
TRBJ2-7	NA	TRBV7-2	CASSYTGGYEQYF
TRBJ2-2	few	TRBV5-4	CASSLSQRTGELFF
TRBJ1-3	NA	TRBV9	CASSVGLGPNSGNTIYF
TRBJ2-1	NA	TRBV6-2/TRBV6-3	CASSYAGGTFNEQFF
TRBJ2-1	few	TRBV7-2	CASSFPTATHRNEQFF
TRBJ2-5	NA	TRBV5-1	CASSGTGVQETQYF
TRBJ2-5	NA	TRBV4-2	CASSQTERQETQYF
TRBJ1-2	NA	TRBV19	CASTRQGTLDGYTF
TRBJ1-1	NA	TRBV27	CASSLGRTLNTEAFF
TRBJ1-2	NA	TRBV3-1/TRBV3-2	CASSLGGTGDYTF
TRBJ2-3	NA	TRBV29-1	CSVAGLDTQYF
TRBJ2-5	NA	TRBV4-1	CASSHGPLREGPLQETQYF
TRBJ2-1	NA	TRBV11-3	CASSLDSGFYNEQFF
TRBJ1-1	NA	TRBV4-2	CASSLQTRDRGFF
TRBJ2-1	NA	TRBV6-5	CANSRTGTYNEQFF
TRBJ2-1	NA	TRBV29-1	CSAPLGTRVSGEQFF